This entry lists 2 T cell receptor beta chains sequenced from one sample in a study of shared clonotypes between healthy human individuals. It was CD45RO-negative cells, positively selected for CCR7, that made up naive CD8 cells, with terminally differentiated effector memory CD45RA+ cells excluded. Sequencing was performed with immunoSEQ multiplex PCR; in TCRdb, only in-frame clones are kept and a portion is missing. Of hundreds of thousands of clones in the sample, 96% were seen once. Sample: naive CD8+ T cells sorted from blood. These TCRs come from a woman younger than 45 in good health.

The CDR3 reads CASSLTSARGELFF. The CDR3 bases are TGTGCCAGCTCGCTGACTAGTGCCAGGGGGGAGCTGTTTTTT. V and J are TRBV18 and TRBJ2-2; D is perhaps TRBD2 (6 bases). CDR1 and CDR2 (germline): KGHSH, LQKENI. This CDR3 has 14 residues. The V and J ends lost 6 bases and 8 bases respectively, with 16 bases between them.

The chain recombines TRBV11-1 with TRBJ2-7, with 9 bases lining up with TRBD1. The CDR3 sequence is 16 residues long. Germline trimming cut 4 bases from V and 2 bases from J; bases unmatched to any gene: 9. Per the germline V gene, CDR1 is SGHAT and CDR2 is FQDESV (reference sequence). In DNA form, the CDR3 reads TGTGCCAGCAGCTCTCATCCCGGGACAGGGACCTACGAGCAGTACTTC. Its translation: CASSSHPGTGTYEQYF.